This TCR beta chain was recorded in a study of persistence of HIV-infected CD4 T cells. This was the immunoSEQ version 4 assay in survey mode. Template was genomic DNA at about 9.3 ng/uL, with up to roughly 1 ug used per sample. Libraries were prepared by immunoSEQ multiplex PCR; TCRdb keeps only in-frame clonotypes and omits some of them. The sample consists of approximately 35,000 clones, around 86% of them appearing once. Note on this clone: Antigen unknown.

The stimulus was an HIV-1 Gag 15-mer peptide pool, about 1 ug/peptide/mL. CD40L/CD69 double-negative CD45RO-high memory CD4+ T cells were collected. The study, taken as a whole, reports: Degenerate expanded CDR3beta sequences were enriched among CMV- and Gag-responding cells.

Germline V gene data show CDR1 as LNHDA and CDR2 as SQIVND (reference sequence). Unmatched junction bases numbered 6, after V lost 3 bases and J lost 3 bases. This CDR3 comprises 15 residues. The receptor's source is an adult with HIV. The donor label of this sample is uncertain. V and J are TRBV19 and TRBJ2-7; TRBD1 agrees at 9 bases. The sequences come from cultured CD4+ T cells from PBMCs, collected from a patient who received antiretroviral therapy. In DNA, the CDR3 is TGTGCCAGTAGTATTTTACAGGGGGCAGACTACGAGCAGTACTTC. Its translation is CASSILQGADYEQYF.